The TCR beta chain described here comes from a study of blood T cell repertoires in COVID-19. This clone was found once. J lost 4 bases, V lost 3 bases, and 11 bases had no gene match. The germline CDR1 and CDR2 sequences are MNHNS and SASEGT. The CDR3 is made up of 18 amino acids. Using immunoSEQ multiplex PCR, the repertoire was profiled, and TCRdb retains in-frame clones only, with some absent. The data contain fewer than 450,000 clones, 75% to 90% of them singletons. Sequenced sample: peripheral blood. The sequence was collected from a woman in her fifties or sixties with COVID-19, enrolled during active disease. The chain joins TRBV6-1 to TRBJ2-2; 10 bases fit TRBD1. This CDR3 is CASSDSPRQGARTGELFF. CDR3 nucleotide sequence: TGTGCCAGCAGTGATTCCCCCAGACAGGGGGCGCGCACCGGGGAGCTGTTTTTT.